A selection of T cell receptor beta chains follows, all from one sample in a study of graft-versus-host responses after intestinal transplantation. Clones were sequenced by immunoSEQ multiplex PCR, and TCRdb holds only the in-frame ones, with some missing. This sample has thousands of clones, with about four fifths found just once. Sequencing was performed on ileum tissue, taken 300 to 310 days after intestinal transplant. These receptors originate from a human patient who received an intestinal transplant, so some T cells may come from the graft donor. The CDR3 runs from the conserved cysteine through the conserved F or W. The D gene is left open where the match is weak. A clone size is listed for some rows: how often the clone was seen (once, few, many), or a class if it is expanded.

few,TRBD2,TRBJ2-2,TRBV6-1,TGTGCCAGCAGTGAAGTGTTAGCGGGGGCGGTGAACACCGGGGAGCTGTTTTTT,CASSEVLAGAVNTGELFF
.,.,TRBJ2-1,TRBV5-6,TGTGCCAGCAGCGGGTTAGTTGAGCAGTTCTTC,CASSGLVEQFF
.,.,TRBJ2-7,TRBV5-1,TGCGCCAGCAGCTTAGGGCCCCCGGTGGGACCAACCTACGAGCAGTACTTC,CASSLGPPVGPTYEQYF
.,.,TRBJ2-2,TRBV21-1,TGTGCCAGCACGGATACCGGGGAGCTGTTTTTT,CASTDTGELFF
.,TRBD1,TRBJ2-2,TRBV4-1,TGCGCCAGCAGCCAAGGAGGGACAGGCAGTTTAACCGGGGAGCTGTTTTTT,CASSQGGTGSLTGELFF
.,TRBD2,TRBJ2-1,TRBV5-4,TGTGCCAGCAGCTTTTTAGCTAGCGGGGACTACAATGAGCAGTTCTTC,CASSFLASGDYNEQFF
.,TRBD2,TRBJ2-7,TRBV4-2,TGTGCCAGCAGCCCTAGCGGGAGCTCCTACGAGCAGTACTTC,CASSPSGSSYEQYF
.,TRBD1,TRBJ2-5,TRBV10-2,TGCGCCAGCACCGTCCCGGGACAGGGGGTCCGAGAGACCCAGTACTTC,CASTVPGQGVRETQYF
.,TRBD1,TRBJ1-1,TRBV6-5,TGTGCCAGCAGTTACCACGGGACAGGGGGCACTGAAGCTTTCTTT,CASSYHGTGGTEAFF
.,TRBD2,TRBJ2-7,TRBV18,TGTGCCAGCTCAACAGTAGCGGGGGGGGTCCACGAGCAGTACTTC,CASSTVAGGVHEQYF
.,.,TRBJ2-6,TRBV23-1,TGCGCCAGCAGTCAAGGGGGCGCTGGGGCCAACGTCCTGACTTTC,CASSQGGAGANVLTF
.,.,TRBJ2-7,TRBV6-8,TGTGCCAGCATCCGGACTTCCTACGAGCAGTACTTC,CASIRTSYEQYF
.,.,TRBJ1-2,TRBV5-4,TGTGCCTCCGTACAGGGCTACACCTTC,CASVQGYTF
.,TRBD1,TRBJ1-1,TRBV11-2,TGTGCCAGCAGCAGGGACAGAATCTCCTCTGAAGCTTTCTTT,CASSRDRISSEAFF
.,.,TRBJ2-5,TRBV5-5,TGTGCCAGCAGCCCACAGGGTAGAGAGACCCAGTACTTC,CASSPQGRETQYF
.,.,TRBJ1-6,TRBV6-5,TGTGCCAGCGGGGAGGGACGCTCCTATAATTCACCCCTCCACTTT,CASGEGRSYNSPLHF
.,TRBD2,TRBJ2-5,TRBV6-6,TGTGCCAGCCAAGCGGGGGGGCAAGAGACCCAGTACTTC,CASQAGGQETQYF
.,TRBD1,TRBJ1-6,TRBV5-1,TGCGCCAGCAGCTCACAGGGGGCAGAAAGTTCACCCCTCCACTTT,CASSSQGAESSPLHF
.,.,TRBJ2-7,TRBV6-5,TGTGCCAGCAGTGAATTGGGAGACTACGAGCAGTACTTC,CASSELGDYEQYF
.,TRBD1,TRBJ1-2,TRBV2,TGTGCCAGCAGTGAATACGATTGGGACAGCTCCTCTAACTATGGCTACACCTTC,CASSEYDWDSSSNYGYTF
.,TRBD1,TRBJ2-5,TRBV9,TGTGCCAGCAGCGCAGACGCGGGACAGGGTCGAGAGACCCAGTACTTC,CASSADAGQGRETQYF
.,.,TRBJ2-1,TRBV6-1,TGTGCCAGCAGTGAAAGGGTTCACCCCTCTAATGAGCAGTTCTTC,CASSERVHPSNEQFF
.,TRBD1,TRBJ1-4,TRBV15,TGTGCCACCAGCAGCGCTGCCTCAGGGGGTACTAATGAAAAACTGTTTTTT,CATSSAASGGTNEKLFF
.,.,TRBJ1-3,TRBV5-1,TGCGCCAGCAGCTTTCGGAACCCCTCTGGAAACACCATATATTTT,CASSFRNPSGNTIYF
.,.,TRBJ1-4,TRBV6-6,TGTGCCAGCAGCCAACAACGGGGCGAGGATGAAAAACTGTTTTTT,CASSQQRGEDEKLFF
.,.,TRBJ2-5,TRBV5-4,TGTGCCAGCAGCTTGGTGAGGGATGAGACCCAGTACTTC,CASSLVRDETQYF
.,TRBD2,TRBJ2-1,TRBV4-2,TGTGCCAGCAGCCAAGATAGCGGGTCCTACAATGAGCAGTTCTTC,CASSQDSGSYNEQFF
.,TRBD1,TRBJ2-1,TRBV18,TGTGCCAGCTCACAGGGACAGGGAAGGTACAATGAGCAGTTCTTC,CASSQGQGRYNEQFF
.,TRBD1,TRBJ1-1,TRBV6-1,TGTGCCAGCAGGGGACAGGGGGTGGGGAACACTGAAGCTTTCTTT,CASRGQGVGNTEAFF
.,.,TRBJ2-2,TRBV9,TGTGCCAGCAGCGTAGAAGTGAACACCGGGGAGCTGTTTTTT,CASSVEVNTGELFF
.,.,TRBJ1-1,TRBV7-9,TGTGCCAGCAGCTCTTACACTGAAGCTTTCTTT,CASSSYTEAFF
once,TRBD1,TRBJ1-2,TRBV6-6,TGTGCCAGCAGTTACCGACAGGGGGGCTATGGCTACACCTTC,CASSYRQGGYGYTF
.,TRBD1,TRBJ2-3,TRBV4-1,TGCGCCAGCAGCCAAGGAATCAGGACAGGGCTCACAGATACGCAGTATTTT,CASSQGIRTGLTDTQYF
once,TRBD1,TRBJ2-4,TRBV2,TGTGCCAGCAGACACCGCCGGGACAGGGAAAACATTCAGTACTTC,CASRHRRDRENIQYF
.,TRBD2,TRBJ2-3,TRBV18,TGTGCCAGCTCACCTAGCGGGGGAACAGATACGCAGTATTTT,CASSPSGGTDTQYF
once,.,TRBJ1-3,TRBV25-1,TGTGCCAGCAGTGACAGCTCTGGAAACACCATATATTTT,CASSDSSGNTIYF
.,.,TRBJ2-3,TRBV4-1,TGCGCCAGCAGCCAAGACGACAGGGAGGCAGATACGCAGTATTTT,CASSQDDREADTQYF
.,TRBD1,TRBJ2-7,TRBV5-1,TGCGCCAGCAGCCTCCGGGACAGCTACGAGCAGTACTTC,CASSLRDSYEQYF
.,.,TRBJ2-1,TRBV18,TGTGCCAGCTCACCGAGCTTTAGCTCCTACAATGAGCAGTTCTTC,CASSPSFSSYNEQFF
.,TRBD2,TRBJ2-4,TRBV13,TGTGCCAGCAGCATCAAGCGGGAGGGCCGGTTAAGAAACATTCAGTACTTC,CASSIKREGRLRNIQYF